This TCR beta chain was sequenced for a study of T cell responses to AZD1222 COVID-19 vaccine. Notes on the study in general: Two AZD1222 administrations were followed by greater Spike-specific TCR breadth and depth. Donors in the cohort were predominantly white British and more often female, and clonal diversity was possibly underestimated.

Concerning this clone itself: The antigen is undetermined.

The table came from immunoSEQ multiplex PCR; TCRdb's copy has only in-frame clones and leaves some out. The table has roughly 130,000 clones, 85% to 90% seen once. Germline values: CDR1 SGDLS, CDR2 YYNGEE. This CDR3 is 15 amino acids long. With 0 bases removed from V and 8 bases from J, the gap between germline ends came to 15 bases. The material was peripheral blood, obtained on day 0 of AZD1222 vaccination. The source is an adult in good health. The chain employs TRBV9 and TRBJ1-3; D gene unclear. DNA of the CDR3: TGTGCCAGCAGCGTAGTTGGGCGGCTTGGGGACACCATATATTTT. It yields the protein CASSVVGRLGDTIYF.